The T cell receptor (beta chain) described here comes from a study of human T cells and chemical hapten exposure. About the research overall: Each patch test put 0.01% DPC on the upper back, and results were read at 6 days.

Described time point: patch test 3, about 24 weeks after DPC sensitization. Treatment meaning: therapeutic diphenylcyclopropenone sensitization with weekly scalp DPC. Investigators collected blood before applying each patch test. Total RNA extraction was carried out from unfractionated whole blood. Under the authors' procedure: A typical sample had 93,000 or so TCRs, with 23,224 to 690,600 overall. TCRdb ran MiXCR on the RACE reads and lists one entry per CDR3 protein. The authors' filters were not applied to this entry. In the table there are 95,000 to 150,000 distinct CDR3 sequences, around 10% of which are singletons. The CDR3 is 14 residues long. Germline CDR1 reads DFQATT; CDR2 reads SNEGSKA (reference sequence). V shed 8 bases and J shed 7 bases, with 22 bases lying between them. This clonotype turned up a few times.

Sample: whole blood, taken in connection with sensitization to the hapten diphenylcyclopropenone (DPC). The chain links TRBV20-1 to TRBJ2-3; possibly TRBD2 for D (7 bases). The clonotype was recovered from a woman aged 50 to 60 with alopecia areata. Some clones in this sample may be carry-over from other donors' samples. The CDR3 DNA reads TGCAGTCCCCGAGGGGGGGGGGCTCAGAATACGCAGTATTTT. This sequence encodes CSPRGGGAQNTQYF.